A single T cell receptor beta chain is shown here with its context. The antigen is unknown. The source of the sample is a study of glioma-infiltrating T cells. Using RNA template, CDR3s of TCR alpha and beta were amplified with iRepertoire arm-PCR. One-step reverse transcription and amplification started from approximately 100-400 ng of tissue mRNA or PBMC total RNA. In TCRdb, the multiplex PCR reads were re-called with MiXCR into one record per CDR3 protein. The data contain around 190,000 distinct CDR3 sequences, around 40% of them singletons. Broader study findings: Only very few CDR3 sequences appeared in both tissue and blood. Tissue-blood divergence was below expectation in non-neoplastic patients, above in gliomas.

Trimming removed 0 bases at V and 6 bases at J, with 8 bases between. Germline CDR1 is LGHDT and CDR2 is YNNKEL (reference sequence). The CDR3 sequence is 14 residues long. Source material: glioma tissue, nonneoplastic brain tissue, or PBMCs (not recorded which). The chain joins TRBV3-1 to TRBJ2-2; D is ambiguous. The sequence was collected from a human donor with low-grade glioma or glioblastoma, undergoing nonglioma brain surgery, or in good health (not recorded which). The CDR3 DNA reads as TGTGCCAGCAGCCAAGATTATGATTCCGGGGAGCTGTTTTTT. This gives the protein CASSQDYDSGELFF.